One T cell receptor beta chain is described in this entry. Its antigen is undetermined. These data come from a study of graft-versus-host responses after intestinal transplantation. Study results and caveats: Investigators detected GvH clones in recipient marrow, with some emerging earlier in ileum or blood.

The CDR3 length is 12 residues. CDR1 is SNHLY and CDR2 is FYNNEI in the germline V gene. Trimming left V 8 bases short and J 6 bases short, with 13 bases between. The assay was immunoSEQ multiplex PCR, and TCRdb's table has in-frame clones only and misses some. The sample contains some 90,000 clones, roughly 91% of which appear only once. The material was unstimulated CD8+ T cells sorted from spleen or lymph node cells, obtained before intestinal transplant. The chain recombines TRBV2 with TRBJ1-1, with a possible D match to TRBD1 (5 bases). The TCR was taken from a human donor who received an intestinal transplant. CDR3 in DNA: TGTGCCAGCGGGCAGGGATGGGCTGAAGCTTTCTTT. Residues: CASGQGWAEAFF.